The 24 T cell receptor beta chains given below trace back to one sample, sequenced in a study of T cells in tuberculosis. TCRdb's copy holds only in-frame clones and misses some; the assay was immunoSEQ multiplex PCR. The sample carries about 30,000 clones, around 89% recorded once. Sequenced material: PBMCs. The source is a donor aged 10-35 years with latent tuberculosis or without tuberculosis infection.

The gene calls are TRBV6-5 and TRBJ2-4, with 10 bases that match TRBD1. From germline, CDR1 is MNHEY and CDR2 SVGAGI. This CDR3 has 14 amino acids. J was trimmed by 8 bases and V by 6 bases; bases with no gene match: 7. The CDR3 loop reads CASSRGQGGDIQYF. In DNA form, the CDR3 reads TGTGCCAGCAGCCGCGGACAGGGGGGGGACATTCAGTACTTC.

V gene TRBV19 combines with J gene TRBJ1-6; the D is unclear. CDR3 length: 14 amino acids. Germline V gene lookup returns CDR1 LNHDA and CDR2 SQIVND (reference sequence). The V and J ends lost 10 bases and 5 bases respectively, with 15 bases between them. The CDR3 loop reads CATAEGRDNSPLHF. CDR3 nucleotides: TGTGCCACCGCGGAGGGCCGGGATAATTCACCCCTCCACTTT.

The J gene is TRBJ2-7, the V gene TRBV7-2; TRBD1 matches at 10 bases. V lost 5 bases and J lost 2; bases outside the gene matches: 3. The CDR3 totals 14 residues. The germline V gene encodes CDR1 SGHTA and CDR2 FQGNSA. The DNA of the CDR3 is TGTGCCAGCAGCCGCGGACAGGGGGCCTACGAGCAGTACTTC. Protein product: CASSRGQGAYEQYF. Drawing the rest from reference TRBV7-2 and TRBJ2-7, the complete variable domain is GAGVSQSPSNKVTEKGKDVELRCDPISGHTALYWYRQSLGQGLEFLIYFQGNSAPDKSGLPSDRFSAERTGGSVSTLTIQRTQQEDSAVYLCASSRGQGAYEQYFGPGTRLTVT.

The chain carries TRBV14 and TRBJ2-3; the match to TRBD2 covers 9 bases. This CDR3 spans 16 amino acids. Germline V gives CDR1 SGHDN, CDR2 FVKESK. V was pared by 0 bases and J by 5 bases, with 6 bases of the junction left unmatched. CDR3 DNA: TGTGCCAGCAGCCAAGAGGGGCGGGGGGGCCAAGATACGCAGTATTTT. Encoded protein: CASSQEGRGGQDTQYF. Full variable domain (remainder filled in from reference TRBV14 and TRBJ2-3): EAGVTQFPSHSVIEKGQTVTLRCDPISGHDNLYWYRRVMGKEIKFLLHFVKESKQDESGMPNNRFLAERTGGTYSTLKVQPAELEDSGVYFCASSQEGRGGQDTQYFGPGTRLTVL.

The rearrangement links TRBV6-4 to TRBJ2-2; 8 bases map to TRBD1. The length of the CDR3 is 13 residues. Germline loops: CDR1 MRHNA, CDR2 SNTAGT. The CDR3 reads CDLNRGETGELFF. CDR3 DNA: TGTGACTTGAACAGGGGGGAAACCGGGGAGCTGTTTTTT.

The chain employs TRBV27 and TRBJ2-5; 7 positions match TRBD2. With V trimmed by 4 bases and J by 2 bases, 7 bases remained unmatched. CDR1 and CDR2 (germline): MNHEY, SMNVEV (reference sequence). The CDR3 has 15 amino acids. The CDR3 sequence: CASSSPSLAQETQYF. CDR3 in DNA: TGTGCCAGCAGTTCCCCGTCACTAGCGCAAGAGACCCAGTACTTC.

The sample holds one count of this clone. The rearrangement links TRBV4-3 to TRBJ2-7; 7 nucleotides agree with TRBD1. The germline CDR1 and CDR2 sequences are LGHNA and YSLEER. V was clipped by 5 bases and J by 0 bases; unmatched bases: 10. CDR3 length equals 16 residues. CDR3 sequence reads: CASSLDRAASSYEQYF. The CDR3 region has the DNA TGCGCCAGCAGCTTAGACAGGGCGGCAAGCTCCTACGAGCAGTACTTC.

A few counts support this clone. The chain is built from TRBV28 and TRBJ1-2, with a weak D call TRBD1 (5 bases). This CDR3 comprises 13 residues. Germline-derived CDR1 and CDR2 are MDHEN and SYDVKM. Trimming shortened V by 4 bases and J by 4 bases, and 10 bases separated the two germline ends. DNA of the CDR3: TGTGCCAGCAGTTGGGGGGGTCGCTATGGCTACACCTTC. Amino acid sequence: CASSWGGRYGYTF.

The CDR3: CSGRVQGHEKLFF. The CDR3 DNA reads as TGCAGTGGGCGAGTACAGGGCCATGAAAAACTGTTTTTT. This chain uses TRBV29-1 with TRBJ1-4; D might be TRBD1 (6 bases). Germline CDR1 is SQVTM and CDR2 is ANQGSEA. The CDR3 has 13 residues.

V gene TRBV11-2 combines with J gene TRBJ2-1; tentative D call: TRBD2 (5 bases). Germline V gene lookup returns CDR1 SGHAT and CDR2 FQNNGV. The CDR3 consists of 14 residues. The V gene lost 1 base and the J gene lost 7 bases, with 11 bases spanning the gap. CDR3 coding DNA: TGTGCCAGCAGCTTAGCGGTGGGCGGGAATGAGCAGTTCTTC. Protein product: CASSLAVGGNEQFF.

This chain links TRBV6-1 with TRBJ2-5; 7 bases are shared with TRBD2. The V and J ends lost 6 bases and 7 bases, in that order; junction bases with no gene match: 11. In germline, CDR1 is MNHNS, CDR2 SASEGT. CDR3 length equals 14 residues. CDR3 region: CASRNGGDPRTQYF. The DNA of the CDR3 is TGTGCCAGCAGAAATGGGGGGGATCCAAGGACCCAGTACTTC.

The rearrangement links TRBV11-2 to TRBJ2-3, with TRBD2 as a possible D gene (6 bases). V shed 1 base and J shed 1 base, with 6 bases lying between them. This CDR3 comprises 14 residues. Germline assignment: CDR1 SGHAT and CDR2 FQNNGV. CDR3 sequence reads: CASSLVAGTDTQYF. Written as DNA, the CDR3 is TGTGCCAGCAGCTTAGTAGCGGGCACAGATACGCAGTATTTT.

This chain links TRBV19 with TRBJ1-1; 10 bases line up with TRBD1. Germline V gene lookup returns CDR1 LNHDA and CDR2 SQIVND (reference sequence). Losses at the gene ends were 1 base for V and 0 bases for J; bases not matched to a gene: 8. There are 18 residues in the CDR3. The CDR3 protein is CASSIAPGTGAMNTEAFF. The DNA for the CDR3 is TGTGCCAGTAGTATAGCCCCCGGGACAGGGGCCATGAACACTGAAGCTTTCTTT.

CDR3 DNA sequence: TGTGCCAGCAGCTTGCGGGCCGGGACAGGCAATGAAAAACTGTTTTTT. It yields the protein CASSLRAGTGNEKLFF. This chain joins TRBV5-6 and TRBJ1-4; TRBD1 matches at 8 bases. Germline V lookup: CDR1 SGHDT, CDR2 YYEEEE. Trimming cost V 1 base and J 5 bases; bases outside gene matches: 7. This CDR3 has 16 residues. Full variable domain (missing parts from reference TRBV5-6 and TRBJ1-4): DAGVTQSPTHLIKTRGQQVTLRCSPKSGHDTVSWYQQALGQGPQFIFQYYEEEERQRGNFPDRFSGHQFPNYSSELNVNALLLGDSALYLCASSLRAGTGNEKLFFGSGTQLSVL.

As DNA, the CDR3 is TGTGCCAGCAGCTTAGTGGGCTCCTCGGCGGGCCAGTACTTC. Its protein is CASSLVGSSAGQYF. V gene TRBV11-1 combines with J gene TRBJ2-5; TRBD2 might be the D (5 bases). The CDR3 is 14 residues long. The V end was cut by 1 base, the J end by 10 bases, with 16 bases between. Per germline, CDR1 SGHAT and CDR2 FQDESV (reference sequence).

The V call is TRBV25-1, the J call TRBJ2-1, with 7 bases that match TRBD1. Germline-derived CDR1 and CDR2 are MGHDK and SYGVNS. The CDR3 totals 13 residues. J gave up 9 bases and V 3 bases, and 5 bases lay outside the gene matches. The CDR3 region is CASSDRGGSEQFF. The CDR3 coding sequence is TGTGCCAGCAGTGATAGAGGGGGCAGTGAGCAGTTCTTC.

The V gene is TRBV7-6, the J gene TRBJ2-3; 10 bases line up with TRBD2. From germline, CDR1 is SGHVS and CDR2 FNYEAQ. With 5 bases clipped from V and 1 base from J, the junction kept 12 bases outside the gene matches. The CDR3 covers 18 residues. CDR3 DNA: TGTGCCAGCAGCCCCAGGGGAGCGGGGGGGCTTGGCACAGATACGCAGTATTTT. The encoded protein is CASSPRGAGGLGTDTQYF.

The rearrangement joins TRBV7-6 to TRBJ2-3; the D gene is possibly TRBD2 (7 bases). Trimming left V 1 base short and J 2 bases short, with 10 bases between. Per the germline V gene, CDR1 is SGHVS and CDR2 is FNYEAQ. The CDR3 has 15 residues. The CDR3 region has the DNA TGTGCCAGCAGCTTAGTGGGGGGGCACACAGATACGCAGTATTTT. Its translation is CASSLVGGHTDTQYF.

The rearrangement uses TRBV19 and TRBJ1-2, with 9 bases that match TRBD1. Looked up from germline, CDR1 is LNHDA and CDR2 is SQIVND (reference sequence). V shed 4 bases and J 8 bases; nucleotides not matched to a gene: 11. This CDR3 comprises 15 residues. The CDR3 reads CASSRGDRALEGYTF. The CDR3 coding sequence is TGTGCCAGTAGTAGAGGGGACAGGGCCCTGGAAGGCTACACCTTC.

In this sample, this clone turned up a few times. The V gene is TRBV2, the J gene TRBJ1-5; weak D call: TRBD1 (5 bases). The V end lost 7 bases, the J end lost 7 bases, and 26 bases lay between the germline ends. The CDR3 is 17 amino acids. Germline V gene sequence: CDR1 SNHLY, CDR2 FYNNEI. The CDR3 spells CASTLEGAGRGRQPQHF. CDR3 nucleotide sequence: TGTGCCAGCACCCTAGAAGGGGCAGGGCGGGGGAGGCAGCCCCAGCATTTT.

This chain links TRBV25-1 with TRBJ1-2; 9 nucleotides line up with TRBD1. Germline lookup yields CDR1 MGHDK and CDR2 SYGVNS. This CDR3 spans 12 amino acids. After removal of 6 bases from V and 8 bases from J, the junction contained 4 bases not matched to a gene. As DNA, the CDR3 is TGTGCCAGCAGGGACAGGGGAGGCGGCTACACCTTC. It translates to CASRDRGGGYTF.

The chain has TRBV27 and TRBJ1-2; D perhaps matches TRBD1 (5 bases). Per the germline V gene, CDR1 is MNHEY and CDR2 is SMNVEV (reference sequence). Trimming shortened V by 6 bases and J by 7 bases, and 18 bases separated the two germline ends. The CDR3 sequence is 14 residues long. The CDR3 here is CASRPRTSRRGYTF. The CDR3 DNA reads TGTGCCAGCAGACCCAGGACATCACGCCGTGGCTACACCTTC.

The genes are TRBV28 and TRBJ2-7; 7 bases align to TRBD2. Germline CDR1 is MDHEN and CDR2 is SYDVKM. Trimming cost V 2 bases and J 3 bases; bases outside gene matches: 7. CDR3 size: 15 residues. CDR3 DNA sequence: TGTGCCAGCAGTTTAGGGGGGGGATCCCGCTACGAGCAGTACTTC. Protein: CASSLGGGSRYEQYF.

J is TRBJ1-1 and V is TRBV7-2, with unresolved D. CDR1 SGHTA and CDR2 FQGNSA come from the germline V gene. This CDR3 is built from 13 residues. V was cut by 5 bases and J by 1 base, with 8 bases left in between. CDR3 in amino acids: CASSAFWNTEAFF. The CDR3 region has the DNA TGTGCCAGCAGCGCGTTTTGGAACACTGAAGCTTTCTTT.